This passage covers 16 T cell receptor beta chains from one sample sequenced in a study of graft-versus-host responses after intestinal transplantation (dated by TCRdb to about 2021). No antigen is known for these receptors. The sample's time point label is to be understood as: cells obtained before transplantation from donor or recipient. The library was built by means of the immunoSEQ multiplex PCR assay. TCRdb carries this immuneACCESS record with in-frame sequences only. Its versions omit some clonotypes, under half of them owing to an unresolved V gene in the studies checked, with the rest unexplained. For this sample the table gives some 110,000 clones, of which just over 90% were detected only once. The ten largest clones capture 0.23% of the sample. Sample: unstimulated CD4+ T cells sorted from spleen or lymph node cells, taken before transplant. All receptors come from a human donor who was the organ donor for an intestinal transplant.

V and J are TRBV6-1 and TRBJ2-7, with 8 bases aligning to TRBD1. The CDR3 runs to 13 residues. Trimming cost V 5 bases and J 4 bases; bases outside gene matches: 4. Germline loops: CDR1 MNHNS, CDR2 SASEGT. In DNA, the CDR3 is TGTGCCAGCAGTTGGGACAGGCGATACGAGCAGTACTTC. Protein: CASSWDRRYEQYF.

This chain uses TRBV28 with TRBJ2-5; D ambiguous. V was shortened by 6 bases and J by 10 bases, with 39 bases between the two germline ends. Germline V gene data show CDR1 as MDHEN and CDR2 as SYDVKM. CDR3 length: 20 amino acids. CDR3 protein: CASSPNTARAKSHLSVDQYF. CDR3 nucleotide sequence: TGTGCCAGCAGCCCCAATACAGCTAGAGCTAAATCCCACCTGTCGGTGGACCAGTACTTC.

The chain has TRBV7-9 and TRBJ2-1; 8 bases line up with TRBD1. This CDR3 has 16 amino acids. V shed 6 bases, J shed 0 bases, and the junction held 7 bases outside the gene matches. In germline, CDR1 is SEHNR, CDR2 FQNEAQ (reference sequence). DNA for the CDR3: TGTGCCAGCAGTCATAACAGGGGGAGCTCCTACAATGAGCAGTTCTTC. It yields the protein CASSHNRGSSYNEQFF.

The J gene is TRBJ2-1, the V gene TRBV2, with D perhaps being TRBD1 or TRBD2 (6 bases each). Trimming removed 8 bases at V and 8 bases at J, with 16 bases between. Germline CDR1 is SNHLY and CDR2 is FYNNEI. The CDR3 is 13 amino acids. CDR3 sequence reads: CASGGTWGDEQFF. The CDR3 DNA reads as TGTGCCAGCGGGGGCACCTGGGGGGATGAGCAGTTCTTC.

The rearrangement links TRBV7-9 to TRBJ2-7; the D call may be TRBD1 or TRBD2 (5 bases each). Germline V CDR1 and CDR2: SEHNR, FQNEAQ (reference sequence). CDR3 size: 16 residues. V lost 5 bases and J 3 bases, leaving 20 bases between the germline ends. CDR3 sequence reads: CASSQTGTPGFYEQYF. The CDR3 DNA reads TGTGCCAGCAGCCAAACCGGGACCCCAGGGTTCTACGAGCAGTACTTC.

V is TRBV12-5 and J is TRBJ2-7; D may be TRBD1 (6 bases). CDR3 length: 16 residues. V gave up 1 base and J gave up 2 bases, with 15 bases separating them. Germline V CDR1 and CDR2: LGHNT, FRNRAP. The CDR3 region is CASGLDEDRPTYEQYF. CDR3 in DNA: TGTGCTAGTGGTTTGGACGAAGACAGGCCAACCTACGAGCAGTACTTC.

The table lists this clone with a few counts. The rearrangement links TRBV30 to TRBJ1-1; the match to TRBD1 covers 7 bases. This CDR3 comprises 11 residues. Germline CDR1 GTSNPN, CDR2 SVGIG (reference sequence). Germline trimming cut 5 bases from V and 5 bases from J; bases unmatched to any gene: 2. The CDR3 here is CAWAGGTEAFF. The DNA of the CDR3 is TGTGCCTGGGCAGGGGGGACTGAAGCTTTCTTT.

The CDR3 sequence is CASSYASDTYGYTF. CDR3 bases: TGTGCCAGCAGTTACGCGTCTGACACATATGGCTACACCTTC. The chain carries TRBV6-6 and TRBJ1-2; D gene ambiguous. Per germline, CDR1 MNHNY and CDR2 SVGAGI (reference sequence). With 2 bases removed from V and 5 bases from J, the gap between germline ends came to 12 bases. This CDR3 comprises 14 residues.

The chain is built from TRBV19 and TRBJ2-1, with TRBD2 matching 8 bases. The CDR3 is 14 amino acids. The V segment lost 1 base and the J segment 7 bases; nucleotides outside the gene matches: 3. The germline V gene has CDR1 LNHDA and CDR2 SQIVND (reference sequence). The CDR3 nucleotides read TGTGCCAGTAGTATAGCCGGGACTAGAAATGAGCAGTTCTTC. Translated: CASSIAGTRNEQFF.

This rearrangement joins TRBV19 to TRBJ2-1; D ambiguous. This CDR3 has 13 amino acids. V lost 5 bases to trimming and J lost 5 bases, with 10 bases between them. CDR1 is LNHDA and CDR2 is SQIVND in the germline V gene (reference sequence). CDR3 coding DNA: TGTGCCAGTAGTGTCCTATACCACAATGAGCAGTTCTTC. It yields the protein CASSVLYHNEQFF.

The chain combines TRBV19 with TRBJ1-5, with no clear D. The CDR3 has 14 residues. The V gene lost 6 bases and the J gene lost 4 bases, with 13 bases spanning the gap. Germline V gene sequence: CDR1 LNHDA, CDR2 SQIVND (reference sequence). The CDR3 nucleotides read TGTGCCAGTAGCCCCGTCTATACGAATCAGCCCCAGCATTTT. Translation gives CASSPVYTNQPQHF.

This chain links TRBV4-3 with TRBJ1-2; D is unclear. The V gene's germline CDR1 is LGHNA and CDR2 YSLEER. The CDR3 is 11 residues long. The V end was cut by 4 bases, the J end by 5 bases, with 5 bases between. For the CDR3, the DNA is TGCGCCAGCAGCCCGGGATATGGCTACACCTTC. As protein: CASSPGYGYTF.

This chain uses TRBV18 with TRBJ2-7; the D gene is possibly TRBD1 (6 bases). This CDR3 has 17 residues. The V gene lost 6 bases and the J gene lost 4 bases, with 25 bases spanning the gap. The germline V gene has CDR1 KGHSH and CDR2 LQKENI. The CDR3 loop reads CASSPSGPLRGVYEQYF. In nucleotides, the CDR3 is TGTGCCAGCTCTCCAAGCGGTCCTCTCAGGGGCGTTTACGAGCAGTACTTC. The full variable domain, its missing parts supplied by reference TRBV18 and TRBJ2-7, is NAGVMQNPRHLVRRRGQEARLRCSPMKGHSHVYWYRQLPEEGLKFMVYLQKENIIDESGMPKERFSAEFPKEGPSILRIQQVVRGDSAAYFCASSPSGPLRGVYEQYFGPGTRLTVT.

The chain carries TRBV6-5 and TRBJ2-5; TRBD1 matches at 8 bases. CDR3 length: 16 residues. Unmatched junction bases numbered 8, after V lost 2 bases and J lost 3 bases. In germline, CDR1 is MNHEY, CDR2 SVGAGI. CDR3 amino acids: CASSYPRGTGEETQYF. The CDR3 bases are TGTGCCAGCAGTTACCCTCGCGGGACAGGAGAAGAGACCCAGTACTTC.

The rearrangement uses TRBV19 and TRBJ1-5; a possible D gene is TRBD1 (6 bases). CDR1 is LNHDA, CDR2 SQIVND, per germline (reference sequence). Trimming removed 6 bases from V and 1 base from J, with 7 bases in between. The CDR3 extends over 13 amino acids. CDR3 nucleotide sequence: TGTGCCAGTAGCCAGGGGAGCAATCAGCCCCAGCATTTT. Translated: CASSQGSNQPQHF.

J is TRBJ2-2 and V is TRBV6-7; perhaps TRBD1 as D (5 bases). TRBV6-7 is classed as an ORF, of uncertain function. V was cut by 0 bases and J by 5 bases, with 13 bases left in between. The CDR3 contains 16 residues. CDR3 sequence reads: CASSYSIQGGTGELFF. As DNA, the CDR3 is TGTGCCAGCAGTTACTCGATCCAGGGCGGTACCGGGGAGCTGTTTTTT.